The 32 T cell receptor beta chains presented below share a single source sample, sequenced in a study of OX40 agonist ivuxolimab in advanced cancers. Clones were read by immunoSEQ multiplex PCR, and TCRdb kept only the in-frame ones, dropping some. The sample yields about 50,000 clones, roughly four fifths seen once. Sequenced here: CD4+ or CD8+ T cells sorted from blood, sampled in a trial of the OX40 agonist ivuxolimab. These receptors all come from an adult with an advanced solid tumor such as melanoma, head and neck, liver or kidney cancer.

This clone was seen only a few times. The DNA of the CDR3 is TGTGCCAGCTCACCACCCCACAAGACAGGGGTTGGCTACACCTTC. It yields the protein CASSPPHKTGVGYTF. The genes are TRBV18 and TRBJ1-2; 8 bases are a match to TRBD1. CDR3 size: 15 residues. Germline assignment: CDR1 KGHSH and CDR2 LQKENI. V lost 0 bases, J lost 7 bases, and 7 bases stayed unmatched.

The chain has TRBV29-1 and TRBJ2-1; a possible D gene is TRBD2 (6 bases). V dropped 0 bases and J dropped 9 bases, with 15 bases sitting between them. CDR1 and CDR2 from the germline V gene are SQVTM and ANQGSEA. This CDR3 is 14 amino acids long. This CDR3 is CSVEEPGLSSEQFF. The CDR3 region has the DNA TGCAGCGTTGAAGAGCCAGGACTATCGAGTGAGCAGTTCTTC.

V usage is TRBV28 and J usage is TRBJ2-1; 11 bases agree with TRBD2. CDR3 length equals 17 residues. Germline-derived CDR1 and CDR2 are MDHEN and SYDVKM. Trimming removed 5 bases from V and 7 bases from J; junction bases left unmatched: 13. DNA for the CDR3: TGTGCCAGCAGTCCCCCCCCTCGACTAGCGGGAATAAATGAGCAGTTCTTC. Amino acid sequence: CASSPPPRLAGINEQFF.

The chain employs TRBV6-5 and TRBJ1-1, with D perhaps TRBD1 (5 bases). The CDR3 has 10 residues. V was shortened by 7 bases and J by 8 bases, with 8 bases between the two germline ends. Germline V lookup: CDR1 MNHEY, CDR2 SVGAGI. The CDR3 DNA is TGTGCCAGCACCAGACAGGAAGCTTTCTTT. Protein: CASTRQEAFF.

This clone was recorded only once. The chain employs TRBV15 and TRBJ2-1; the match to TRBD2 covers 8 bases. Germline V gives CDR1 LNHNV, CDR2 YYDKDF (reference sequence). CDR3 length: 14 amino acids. V was clipped by 1 base and J by 9 bases; unmatched bases: 5. The CDR3 loop is CATSRVGRGGEQFF. Here the CDR3 DNA reads TGTGCCACCAGCAGAGTCGGGAGGGGCGGTGAGCAGTTCTTC.

The chain carries TRBV11-1 and TRBJ1-2; no firm D call. Trimming shortened V by 1 base and J by 5 bases, and 8 bases separated the two germline ends. The CDR3 runs to 13 residues. Germline loops: CDR1 SGHAT, CDR2 FQDESV (reference sequence). The CDR3 bases are TGTGCCAGCAGCTTAGGTGGTTGGTATGGCTACACCTTC. Its translation: CASSLGGWYGYTF.

This clone was counted between two and nine times. The rearrangement uses TRBV5-4 and TRBJ2-3; D may match TRBD1 or TRBD2 (5 bases each). The germline gives CDR1 SGHNT, CDR2 YYREEE (reference sequence). The CDR3 runs to 14 residues. V was clipped by 4 bases and J by 2 bases, with 11 bases between them. The CDR3 DNA is TGTGCCAGCAGCCCCGGGGCTGACACAGATACGCAGTATTTT. It translates to CASSPGADTDTQYF.

In this sample, this clone turned up a few times. This chain links TRBV6-1 with TRBJ1-1; a possible D gene is TRBD1 (5 bases). V gave up 4 bases and J gave up 0 bases, with 12 bases separating them. Germline V gene lookup returns CDR1 MNHNS and CDR2 SASEGT. The CDR3 has 15 amino acids. The CDR3 protein is CASSAIQAMNTEAFF. The CDR3 bases are TGTGCCAGCAGTGCCATACAGGCCATGAACACTGAAGCTTTCTTT.

The J gene is TRBJ2-6, the V gene TRBV18; D not certain. V lost 2 bases, J lost 4 bases, and 6 bases lay in between. CDR1 is KGHSH and CDR2 is LQKENI in the germline V gene. The CDR3 has 14 residues. CDR3: CASSPSSGANVLTF. The CDR3 nucleotides read TGTGCCAGCTCACCAAGCTCAGGGGCCAACGTCCTGACTTTC. The full variable domain, its missing parts supplied by reference TRBV18 and TRBJ2-6, is NAGVMQNPRHLVRRRGQEARLRCSPMKGHSHVYWYRQLPEEGLKFMVYLQKENIIDESGMPKERFSAEFPKEGPSILRIQQVVRGDSAAYFCASSPSSGANVLTFGAGSRLTVL.

The J gene is TRBJ1-3, the V gene TRBV7-9; maybe TRBD1 (6 bases). The germline V gene has CDR1 SEHNR and CDR2 FQNEAQ (reference sequence). The ends were cut back, 0 bases at V and 3 bases at J, with 9 bases in the middle. CDR3 length equals 15 residues. The CDR3 DNA is TGTGCCAGCAGCTTAGCGGGGGGCCGTGGAAACACCATATATTTT. It yields the protein CASSLAGGRGNTIYF.

A word on this clone: Germline and junction disagree at one end, which may indicate a read error. The CDR3 is CASSSTGWGLNF. DNA for the CDR3: TGTGCCAGCAGCTCCACAGGGTGGGGTTTGAACTTC. This sequence joins TRBV5-5 and TRBJ2-4; possible D gene TRBD1, 6 bases. The CDR3 consists of 12 residues. The germline V gene encodes CDR1 SGHKS and CDR2 YYEKEE (reference sequence). The whole variable domain, filled in from reference TRBV5-5 and TRBJ2-4, reads DAGVTQSPTHLIKTRGQQVTLRCSPISGHKSVSWYQQVLGQGPQFIFQYYEKEERGRGNFPDRFSARQFPNYSSELNVNALLLGDSALYLCASSSTGWGLNFGAGTRLSVL.

The chain couples TRBV4-2 to TRBJ2-5; 9 nucleotides agree with TRBD1. After removal of 5 bases from V and 5 bases from J, the junction contained 6 bases not matched to a gene. The CDR3 loop spans 14 amino acids. Per germline, CDR1 LGHNA and CDR2 YNFKEQ. This chain's CDR3 is CASSLQGAEETQYF. In DNA form, the CDR3 reads TGTGCCAGCAGCTTACAGGGGGCCGAGGAGACCCAGTACTTC.

V and J are TRBV5-1 and TRBJ1-6; unclear D gene. Germline V lookup: CDR1 SGHRS, CDR2 YFSETQ. The CDR3 is 12 residues long. V gave up 4 bases and J gave up 9 bases, with 8 bases separating them. CDR3 DNA sequence: TGCGCCAGCAGCAACCAAGCTTCACCCCTCCACTTT. Residues: CASSNQASPLHF.

The chain carries TRBV7-9 and TRBJ1-4; unclear D gene. Germline-derived CDR1 and CDR2 are SEHNR and FQNEAQ (reference sequence). The V gene lost 3 bases and the J gene lost 8 bases, with 10 bases spanning the gap. The CDR3 has 13 amino acids. The CDR3 reads CASSLRNGEKLFF. The DNA for the CDR3 is TGTGCCAGCAGCTTGAGGAATGGAGAAAAACTGTTTTTT.

The CDR3 DNA sequence: TGTGCCAGCAGTGCATCAGGGTTCCGAGGTGGCTACACCTTC. Its translation is CASSASGFRGGYTF. The chain carries TRBV6-1 and TRBJ1-2, with D perhaps TRBD1 (5 bases). V lost 4 bases to trimming and J lost 7 bases, with 16 bases between them. This CDR3 is 14 amino acids long. Germline V CDR1 and CDR2: MNHNS, SASEGT.

V and J are TRBV29-1 and TRBJ2-5; the match to TRBD1 covers 7 bases. The CDR3 runs 14 residues. Per germline, CDR1 SQVTM and CDR2 ANQGSEA. The V gene end was trimmed by 7 bases and the J gene end by 5 bases; junction bases not matched to a gene: 13. The CDR3 nucleotides read TGCAGCGGAAGCAGGGGGTTACCCCAGGAGACCCAGTACTTC. This encodes CSGSRGLPQETQYF.

This clone was detected once. V is TRBV6-6 and J is TRBJ2-1; 11 bases agree with TRBD1. Germline CDR1 and CDR2: MNHNY and SVGAGI (reference sequence). The CDR3 consists of 15 residues. V trimming: 5 bases; J trimming: 5 bases; junction bases outside the gene matches: 5. The CDR3 sequence is CASSRTGGMDNEQFF. CDR3 in DNA: TGTGCCAGCAGTCGGACAGGGGGCATGGACAATGAGCAGTTCTTC.

This sequence joins TRBV27 and TRBJ2-7, with 10 bases that match TRBD1. This CDR3 has 15 residues. Losses at the gene ends were 6 bases for V and 2 bases for J; bases not matched to a gene: 7. Germline-derived CDR1 and CDR2 are MNHEY and SMNVEV (reference sequence). The CDR3 region is CASSIDRGRPYEQYF. The CDR3 DNA follows: TGTGCCAGCAGCATCGACAGGGGGCGTCCCTACGAGCAGTACTTC.

The chain recombines TRBV27 with TRBJ2-7; 8 positions agree with TRBD1. V was pared by 6 bases and J by 2 bases, with 12 bases of the junction left unmatched. From germline, CDR1 is MNHEY and CDR2 SMNVEV (reference sequence). This CDR3 is built from 16 residues. The CDR3 here is CASRRQGTKFTYEQYF. CDR3 sequence (DNA): TGTGCCAGCAGGCGACAGGGGACCAAGTTCACCTACGAGCAGTACTTC.

In this sample, this clone turned up once. This rearrangement joins TRBV6-6 to TRBJ1-5, with D hard to call. The V gene lost 6 bases and the J gene lost 5 bases, with 17 bases spanning the gap. The germline CDR1 and CDR2 sequences are MNHNY and SVGAGI (reference sequence). The CDR3 extends over 15 amino acids. The CDR3 DNA reads as TGTGCCAGCAGATGGGAGGTGAGTCAATATCAGCCCCAGCATTTT. This codes for CASRWEVSQYQPQHF.

V is TRBV28 and J is TRBJ2-7; TRBD1 matches at 9 bases. The CDR3 runs to 15 residues. Germline CDR1 MDHEN, CDR2 SYDVKM. The junction had 9 bases not matched to a gene; V was cut back by 6 bases and J by 3 bases. CDR3 DNA sequence: TGTGCCAGCAGCTCATCCGGGACAGGGAACTACGAGCAGTACTTC. Its translation is CASSSSGTGNYEQYF.

V is TRBV23-1 and J is TRBJ1-6, with D possibly matching TRBD1 (6 bases). TRBV23-1 is an open reading frame whose function is uncertain. Between the trimmed V and J ends, which lost 6 bases and 1 base, there was a span of 10 bases. There are 15 residues in the CDR3. In DNA, the CDR3 is TGCGCCAGCAGCCCAGGGGCTTCCTATAATTCACCCCTCCACTTT. This sequence encodes CASSPGASYNSPLHF.

This rearrangement joins TRBV28 to TRBJ1-6; D gene uncertain. Germline CDR1 reads MDHEN; CDR2 reads SYDVKM. Trimming pared 3 bases from V and 9 bases from J, leaving 6 bases between. This CDR3 has 12 residues. The DNA of the CDR3 is TGTGCCAGCAGTTTGCAAGGTTCACCCCTCCACTTT. The encoded protein is CASSLQGSPLHF. The full variable domain, completed using reference TRBV28 and TRBJ1-6, is DVKVTQSSRYLVKRTGEKVFLECVQDMDHENMFWYRQDPGLGLRLIYFSYDVKMKEKGDIPEGYSVSREKKERFSLILESASTNQTSMYLCASSLQGSPLHFGNGTRLTVT.

The rearrangement links TRBV7-2 to TRBJ2-7, with 8 bases aligning to TRBD1. After removal of 4 bases from V and 5 bases from J, the junction contained 1 base not matched to a gene. This CDR3 contains 12 residues. CDR1 is SGHTA, CDR2 FQGNSA, per germline. The CDR3 bases are TGTGCCAGCAGCTCGACAGGGGACGAGCAGTACTTC. It encodes CASSSTGDEQYF.

This clone is medium-sized within its sample. The gene calls are TRBV7-9 and TRBJ2-4, with 12 bases aligning to TRBD2. V lost 5 bases and J lost 3; bases outside the gene matches: 8. The CDR3 is 17 amino acids. Germline lookup yields CDR1 SEHNR and CDR2 FQNEAQ (reference sequence). CDR3 residues: CASSPKTSGGFKNIQYF. CDR3 DNA: TGTGCCAGCAGCCCGAAGACTAGCGGGGGATTCAAAAACATTCAGTACTTC.

V usage is TRBV5-1 and J usage is TRBJ1-4; perhaps TRBD1 as D (6 bases). CDR3 length equals 13 residues. Trimming took off 4 bases at V and 10 bases at J, with 14 bases between the two ends. From germline, CDR1 is SGHRS and CDR2 YFSETQ. This CDR3 is CASSQGQSGKLFF. As DNA, the CDR3 is TGCGCCAGCAGCCAGGGACAATCAGGAAAACTGTTTTTT.

The V and J genes are TRBV19 and TRBJ2-1, with 7 positions matching TRBD2. The J segment lost 4 bases and the V segment lost 1 base, leaving 7 bases of the junction unmatched. The CDR3 sequence is 16 residues long. Germline CDR1 is LNHDA and CDR2 is SQIVND (reference sequence). In DNA form, the CDR3 reads TGTGCCAGTAGTATAGGAGGGCGGGGGATTTACAATGAGCAGTTCTTC. Amino acid sequence: CASSIGGRGIYNEQFF.

This clone was seen a handful of times. CDR3 region: CASSLTFPAGDHNEQFF. The CDR3 bases are TGTGCCAGCAGCTTAACGTTTCCAGCGGGAGACCACAATGAGCAGTTCTTC. The rearrangement uses TRBV7-3 and TRBJ2-1; 8 bases fit TRBD2. The germline V gene encodes CDR1 SGHTA and CDR2 FQGTGA. The V segment lost 0 bases and the J segment 5 bases; nucleotides outside the gene matches: 9. This CDR3 is built from 17 residues.

The chain recombines TRBV5-1 with TRBJ1-2, with D unresolved. This CDR3 is built from 15 residues. V shed 0 bases and J shed 7 bases, with 16 bases lying between them. The germline V gene has CDR1 SGHRS and CDR2 YFSETQ. CDR3 DNA: TGCGCCAGCAGCTTGGCCGGCAGGTTGTCGGGTGGCTACACCTTC. It specifies CASSLAGRLSGGYTF.

Details on this clone: One end of the junction does not line up with germline, which may come from a read error. This chain joins TRBV6-1 and TRBJ2-7; D unresolved. The V gene's germline CDR1 is MNHNS and CDR2 SASEGT. The CDR3 sequence is 13 residues long. CDR3 bases: TGTGCCATCAGTGAGCAGAACTCCTACGAGCAGTACTTC. The encoded protein is CAISEQNSYEQYF.

J is TRBJ1-4 and V is TRBV5-1; D unresolved. Germline CDR1 is SGHRS and CDR2 is YFSETQ. The CDR3 loop spans 15 amino acids. V was trimmed by 0 bases and J by 3 bases, leaving 9 bases between them. The CDR3 coding sequence is TGCGCCAGCAGCTTGGGTGGCAAACCTAATGAAAAACTGTTTTTT. The encoded protein is CASSLGGKPNEKLFF.

The chain recombines TRBV11-2 with TRBJ2-3; TRBD2 aligns across 9 bases. The CDR3 sequence is 16 residues long. The germline V gene has CDR1 SGHAT and CDR2 FQNNGV. V lost 1 base and J lost 3; bases outside the gene matches: 5. The CDR3 spells CASSLAAGGLTDTQYF. CDR3 nucleotide sequence: TGTGCCAGCAGCTTAGCTGCGGGAGGGCTTACAGATACGCAGTATTTT.